The rows below give T cell receptor beta chains drawn from one sample of a study of T cells in Graves' hyperthyroidism and ophthalmopathy. From the multiplex PCR reads, TCRdb called clonotypes with MiXCR, one entry per CDR3 protein. The table shows about 560,000 distinct CDR3 sequences, with approximately 16% occurring only once. The specimen was blood. The receptors come from a woman aged 18 to 35 with Graves' hyperthyroidism. Each CDR3 is given with its conserved first and last residue. The D gene is left open where the match is weak. Some rows mark clone size as missing; the rest say once, few, many or name a class of expanded clone.

V gene: TRBV24-1; J gene: TRBJ2-5; D gene: TRBD1; clone size: .; CDR3 protein: CATSEGTAFQETQYF; CDR3 DNA: TGTGCCACCAGTGAAGGGACAGCCTTCCAAGAGACCCAGTACTTC
V gene: TRBV12-3/TRBV12-4; J gene: TRBJ2-7; D gene: .; clone size: .; CDR3 protein: CASSPVDGTREQYF; CDR3 DNA: TGTGCCAGCAGTCCAGTCGACGGGACCCGCGAGCAGTACTTC
V gene: TRBV7-8; J gene: TRBJ2-5; D gene: TRBD2; clone size: many; CDR3 protein: CASSFSGEETQYF; CDR3 DNA: TGTGCCAGCAGCTTTAGCGGGGAAGAGACCCAGTACTTC
V gene: TRBV6-1; J gene: TRBJ2-7; D gene: .; clone size: many; CDR3 protein: CASSEFRTIYEQYF; CDR3 DNA: TGTGCCAGCAGTGAATTCAGGACCATCTACGAGCAGTACTTC
V gene: TRBV20-1; J gene: TRBJ2-3; D gene: .; clone size: few; CDR3 protein: CSASQTATDTQYF; CDR3 DNA: TGCAGTGCTTCTCAAACAGCCACAGATACGCAGTATTTT
V gene: TRBV18; J gene: TRBJ2-5; D gene: .; clone size: many; CDR3 protein: CASSPDWREETQYF; CDR3 DNA: TGTGCCAGCTCACCAGATTGGAGGGAAGAGACCCAGTACTTC
V gene: TRBV10-3; J gene: TRBJ1-2; D gene: .; clone size: many; CDR3 protein: CAISVPDTLNPNYGYTF; CDR3 DNA: TGTGCCATCAGTGTTCCAGACACCCTAAACCCTAATTATGGCTACACCTTC
V gene: TRBV4-1; J gene: TRBJ2-3; D gene: TRBD2; clone size: .; CDR3 protein: CASSPMGREGPDTQYF; CDR3 DNA: TGCGCCAGCAGCCCCATGGGGCGGGAGGGCCCAGATACGCAGTATTTT
V gene: TRBV5-1; J gene: TRBJ1-5; D gene: .; clone size: many; CDR3 protein: CASSQGEGNQPQHF; CDR3 DNA: TGCGCCAGCAGCCAGGGAGAGGGCAATCAGCCCCAGCATTTT
V gene: TRBV7-9; J gene: TRBJ1-1; D gene: TRBD1; clone size: many; CDR3 protein: CASSGAGGNTEAFF; CDR3 DNA: TGTGCCAGCAGCGGGGCAGGGGGAAACACTGAAGCTTTCTTT
V gene: TRBV5-6; J gene: TRBJ1-5; D gene: .; clone size: .; CDR3 protein: CASSFAGNSNQPQHF; CDR3 DNA: TGTGCCAGCAGCTTTGCAGGGAATAGCAATCAGCCCCAGCATTTT
V gene: TRBV30; J gene: TRBJ1-5; D gene: .; clone size: many; CDR3 protein: CAWSLRGYQPQHF; CDR3 DNA: TGTGCCTGGAGTCTCAGGGGATATCAGCCCCAGCATTTT
V gene: TRBV20-1; J gene: TRBJ2-7; D gene: TRBD1; clone size: many; CDR3 protein: CSARKGQGKGYEQYF; CDR3 DNA: TGCAGTGCTAGAAAAGGACAGGGTAAAGGCTACGAGCAGTACTTC
V gene: TRBV6-2/TRBV6-3; J gene: TRBJ2-3; D gene: .; clone size: .; CDR3 protein: CASSPSGGPGSDTQYF; CDR3 DNA: TGTGCCAGCAGTCCTTCCGGGGGCCCCGGCTCAGATACGCAGTATTTT
V gene: TRBV3-1; J gene: TRBJ2-2; D gene: TRBD2; clone size: many; CDR3 protein: CASSPTFLGLARPGELFF; CDR3 DNA: TGTGCCAGCAGCCCCACCTTCCTCGGACTAGCCCGCCCCGGGGAGCTGTTTTTT
V gene: TRBV12-3/TRBV12-4; J gene: TRBJ2-2; D gene: TRBD2; clone size: .; CDR3 protein: CASRGEGLTGELFF; CDR3 DNA: TGTGCCAGCAGAGGGGAGGGTTTAACCGGGGAGCTGTTTTTT
V gene: TRBV27; J gene: TRBJ2-3; D gene: TRBD2; clone size: many; CDR3 protein: CASSTLGTSWADTQYF; CDR3 DNA: TGTGCCAGCAGTACCTTGGGGACTAGCTGGGCAGATACGCAGTATTTT
V gene: TRBV25-1; J gene: TRBJ1-6; D gene: .; clone size: few; CDR3 protein: CASSEQQGNSPLHF; CDR3 DNA: TGTGCCAGCAGTGAACAACAGGGAAATTCACCCCTCCACTTT
V gene: TRBV19; J gene: TRBJ2-7; D gene: TRBD1; clone size: .; CDR3 protein: CASSGLTGERSYEQYF; CDR3 DNA: TGTGCCAGTAGTGGACTGACAGGGGAGCGATCCTACGAGCAGTACTTC
V gene: TRBV15; J gene: TRBJ1-2; D gene: .; clone size: many; CDR3 protein: CATSKGGAYGYTF; CDR3 DNA: TGTGCCACCAGCAAGGGGGGCGCCTATGGCTACACCTTC
V gene: TRBV7-2; J gene: TRBJ2-7; D gene: TRBD2; clone size: few; CDR3 protein: CASSITAGGPYEQYF; CDR3 DNA: TGTGCCAGCAGTATAACAGCGGGGGGCCCCTACGAGCAGTACTTC
V gene: TRBV28; J gene: TRBJ2-1; D gene: TRBD2; clone size: .; CDR3 protein: CASINPGTSYEQFF; CDR3 DNA: TGTGCCAGCATTAACCCCGGGACTAGCTATGAGCAGTTCTTC